A selection of T cell receptor beta chains follows, all from one sample in a study of shared clonotypes between healthy human individuals. Measured with immunoSEQ multiplex PCR; TCRdb has only the in-frame clones, and not every one. The sample lists some 2,400,000 clones; approximately 94% were seen once. The sample was naive CD4+ T cells sorted from blood. These receptors all stem from a man in his late teens or twenties in good health. CDR3s include the opening cysteine and the closing phenylalanine or tryptophan. The D gene is left open where the match is weak. The listing skips clone size in some rows; elsewhere it reads once, few, many or a size class.

clone_size: -; v_call: TRBV18; j_call: TRBJ2-7; d_call: -; cdr3_aa: CASSRDTSYEQYF; cdr3_nt: TGTGCCAGCTCACGGGACACCTCCTACGAGCAGTACTTC
clone_size: -; v_call: TRBV6-5; j_call: TRBJ2-7; d_call: -; cdr3_aa: CASSTPESQHYEQYF; cdr3_nt: TGTGCCAGCAGTACCCCCGAGTCCCAGCACTACGAGCAGTACTTC
clone_size: -; v_call: TRBV6-1; j_call: TRBJ2-3; d_call: -; cdr3_aa: CASSHPPSGTDTQYF; cdr3_nt: TGTGCCAGCAGTCACCCGCCCAGTGGAACAGATACGCAGTATTTT
clone_size: -; v_call: TRBV6-6; j_call: TRBJ1-4; d_call: TRBD1; cdr3_aa: CASSTGGLATNEKLFF; cdr3_nt: TGTGCCAGCAGTACAGGGGGCCTGGCAACTAATGAAAAACTGTTTTTT
clone_size: -; v_call: TRBV4-2; j_call: TRBJ2-1; d_call: TRBD2; cdr3_aa: CASSQVEGSGGHNEQFF; cdr3_nt: TGTGCCAGCAGCCAAGTTGAGGGTAGCGGGGGGCACAATGAGCAGTTCTTC
clone_size: -; v_call: TRBV5-1; j_call: TRBJ2-1; d_call: -; cdr3_aa: CASSLGQANNEQFF; cdr3_nt: TGCGCCAGCAGCTTGGGCCAGGCTAACAATGAGCAGTTCTTC
clone_size: -; v_call: TRBV7-2; j_call: TRBJ2-3; d_call: TRBD2; cdr3_aa: CASSSSGRATDTQYF; cdr3_nt: TGTGCCAGCAGCTCGAGCGGGAGGGCCACAGATACGCAGTATTTT
clone_size: -; v_call: TRBV2; j_call: TRBJ2-7; d_call: -; cdr3_aa: CASTVTFEQYF; cdr3_nt: TGTGCCAGCACCGTCACCTTCGAGCAGTACTTC
clone_size: -; v_call: TRBV9; j_call: TRBJ2-7; d_call: -; cdr3_aa: CASSVGPDYEQYF; cdr3_nt: TGTGCCAGCAGCGTAGGTCCGGACTACGAGCAGTACTTC
clone_size: -; v_call: TRBV5-1; j_call: TRBJ2-2; d_call: -; cdr3_aa: CASSSTGSPTGELFF; cdr3_nt: TGCGCCAGCAGCTCAACAGGGAGCCCCACCGGGGAGCTGTTTTTT
clone_size: once; v_call: TRBV5-1; j_call: TRBJ1-5; d_call: -; cdr3_aa: CASSLDAAQPQHF; cdr3_nt: TGCGCCAGCAGCTTGGATGCCGCTCAGCCCCAGCATTTT
clone_size: -; v_call: TRBV5-1; j_call: TRBJ1-1; d_call: -; cdr3_aa: CASSEGGRTEAFF; cdr3_nt: TGCGCCAGCAGTGAGGGGGGGCGCACTGAAGCTTTCTTT
clone_size: -; v_call: TRBV27; j_call: TRBJ2-7; d_call: TRBD1; cdr3_aa: CASSSPWAGGTYEQYF; cdr3_nt: TGTGCCAGCAGTTCCCCGTGGGCAGGGGGTACCTACGAGCAGTACTTC
clone_size: -; v_call: TRBV21-1; j_call: TRBJ1-1; d_call: -; cdr3_aa: CASSPPGTGVVMNTEAFF; cdr3_nt: TGTGCCAGCAGCCCTCCGGGAACGGGCGTTGTCATGAACACTGAAGCTTTCTTT
clone_size: -; v_call: TRBV4-3; j_call: TRBJ1-4; d_call: TRBD1; cdr3_aa: CASSQDFGQGGEKLFF; cdr3_nt: TGCGCCAGCAGCCAAGATTTCGGACAGGGAGGCGAAAAACTGTTTTTT
clone_size: -; v_call: TRBV4-1; j_call: TRBJ1-2; d_call: -; cdr3_aa: CASSQVGGITNYGYTF; cdr3_nt: TGCGCCAGCAGCCAAGTCGGGGGTATTACTAACTATGGCTACACCTTC
clone_size: -; v_call: TRBV5-1; j_call: TRBJ1-2; d_call: -; cdr3_aa: CASSLGIGAEGYGYTF; cdr3_nt: TGCGCCAGCAGCTTGGGTATCGGGGCGGAGGGCTATGGCTACACCTTC
clone_size: -; v_call: TRBV5-1; j_call: TRBJ2-7; d_call: TRBD2; cdr3_aa: CASSIASGTEQYF; cdr3_nt: TGCGCCAGCAGCATAGCTAGCGGGACCGAGCAGTACTTC
clone_size: -; v_call: TRBV7-9; j_call: TRBJ2-3; d_call: TRBD2; cdr3_aa: CASSLGLAGTDTQYF; cdr3_nt: TGTGCCAGCAGCCTGGGACTAGCGGGGACAGATACGCAGTATTTT